The sequence of this T cell receptor beta chain was determined in a study of T cell responses to AZD1222 COVID-19 vaccine. As for the study in general: Analyses pooled second doses at about 4 or about 12 weeks.

Overall study findings and caveats: Spike regions recognized by vaccine-associated CD4 TCRs spanned the protein, led by 160-218 and 743-854. Seropositive AZD1222 recipients at baseline numbered only five or six. Donor demographics were predominantly white British with a female majority; clonal diversity may be underestimated.

Clones were sequenced by immunoSEQ multiplex PCR, and TCRdb holds only the in-frame ones, with some missing. Among about 82,000 clones, roughly 90% were seen once, and the ten largest hold roughly 4.8%. Remarks on this clone: Its specificity is not known.

The TCR sequence derives from an adult in good health. This specimen consisted of peripheral blood, obtained on day 0 of AZD1222 vaccination.

In nucleotides, the CDR3 is TGTGCCAGCAGCTCTCCAGGGGTATCTTCTGAAGCTTTCTTT. This encodes CASSSPGVSSEAFF. V is TRBV7-3 and J is TRBJ1-1; perhaps TRBD1 as D (6 bases). The length of the CDR3 is 14 residues. Germline CDR1 is SGHTA and CDR2 is FQGTGA. V lost 4 bases and J 6 bases, leaving 15 bases between the germline ends.